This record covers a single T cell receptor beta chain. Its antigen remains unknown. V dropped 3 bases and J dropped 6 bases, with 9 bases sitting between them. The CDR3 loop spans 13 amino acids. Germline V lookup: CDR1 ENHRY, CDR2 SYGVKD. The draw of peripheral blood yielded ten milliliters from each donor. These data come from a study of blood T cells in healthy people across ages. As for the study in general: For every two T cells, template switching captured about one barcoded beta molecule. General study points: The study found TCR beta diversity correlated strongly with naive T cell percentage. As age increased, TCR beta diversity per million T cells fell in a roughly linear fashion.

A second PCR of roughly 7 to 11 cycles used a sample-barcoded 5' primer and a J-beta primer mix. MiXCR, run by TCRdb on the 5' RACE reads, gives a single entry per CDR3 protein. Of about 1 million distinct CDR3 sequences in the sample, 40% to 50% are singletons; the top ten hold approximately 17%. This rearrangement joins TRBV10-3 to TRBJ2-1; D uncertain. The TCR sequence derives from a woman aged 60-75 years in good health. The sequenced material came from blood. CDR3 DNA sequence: TGTGCCATCAGTGATGGGCTATCCAATGAGCAGTTCTTC. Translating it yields CAISDGLSNEQFF.